The sequence of this TCR beta chain was determined in a study of regulatory T cells in long-lasting Graves disease. V was trimmed by 6 bases and J by 1 base, leaving 18 bases between them. The CDR3 sequence is 16 residues long. Germline CDR1 SGDLS, CDR2 YYNGEE. According to the study, TCR beta libraries were built with iRepertoire HTBI primers and CDR3-region Arm-PCR. TCRdb re-analysed the multiplex PCR reads in MiXCR, keeping a single row per CDR3 protein. This table holds roughly 400,000 distinct CDR3 sequences, about 15% found once. This clonotype appeared a few times. Documented time point: newly diagnosed GD, antithyroid drugs for less than 3 months. With RNA extracted from PBMCs as input, the TCR library was made. This sample was also put to use in a study of T cells in Graves' hyperthyroidism and ophthalmopathy.

The source was peripheral blood mononuclear cells (PBMCs), collected at new diagnosis, from a patient treated with antithyroid drugs. The V and J genes are TRBV9 and TRBJ2-3; possibly TRBD2 for D (6 bases). The source of this sequence is a woman aged 40 to 55 with Graves disease. CDR3 protein: CASTRGLGEGTDTQYF. CDR3 nucleotides: TGTGCCAGCACCCGGGGGTTAGGGGAGGGCACAGATACGCAGTATTTT.